This T cell receptor (beta chain) was sequenced during a study of CD8 T cells in ankylosing spondylitis. The CDR3 length is 13 residues. The germline V gene has CDR1 SGDLS and CDR2 YYNGEE. The ends lost 3 bases at V and 6 bases at J; junction bases unmatched: 4. This clonotype was seen many times. TCRdb used MiXCR to reprocess the 5' RACE reads, holding one entry per CDR3 protein. Counted here are almost 30,000 distinct CDR3 sequences, 5.3% occurring once; the ten biggest clones make up less than 2%. This chain joins TRBV9 and TRBJ2-7; 9 bases match TRBD2. The source material was blood, either unsorted or a sorted T cell fraction (not recorded which). This TCR came from a female donor with ankylosing spondylitis or in good health (not recorded which). CDR3 sequence reads: CASSAGTSSEQYF. Written as DNA, the CDR3 is TGTGCCAGCAGCGCCGGGACTAGCTCCGAGCAGTACTTC. The full variable domain, completed using reference TRBV9 and TRBJ2-7, is DSGVTQTPKHLITATGQRVTLRCSPRSGDLSVYWYQQSLDQGLQFLIQYYNGEERAKGNILERFSAQQFPDLHSELNLSSLELGDSALYFCASSAGTSSEQYFGPGTRLTVT.